This entry lists 5 T cell receptor beta chains sequenced from one sample in a study of neurological immune-mediated disorders. The time point was: longitudinal time-point 1 (baseline). Using its own MiXCR run on the 5' RACE reads, TCRdb lists one record per CDR3 protein. This table has approximately 46,000 distinct CDR3 sequences, about 9% appearing once. Sequenced: PBMCs. These receptor sequences come from a woman in her thirties or forties in good health.

This clonotype was observed at least ten times. The CDR3 loop reads CASKYILSAGPTGELFF. As DNA, the CDR3 is TGTGCCAGCAAATACATCCTCTCCGCGGGCCCAACCGGGGAGCTGTTTTTT. This chain joins TRBV6-2 or TRBV6-3 and TRBJ2-2; possibly TRBD2 for D (5 bases). The V gene's germline CDR1 is MNHEY and CDR2 SVGEGT. The CDR3 loop spans 17 amino acids. Trimming shortened V by 7 bases and J by 5 bases, and 23 bases separated the two germline ends.

This clonotype was seen repeatedly, ten times or more. V is TRBV18 and J is TRBJ2-6; 12 bases are a match to TRBD1. There are 17 residues in the CDR3. Germline V gene lookup returns CDR1 KGHSH and CDR2 LQKENI. The V segment lost 8 bases and the J segment 4 bases; nucleotides outside the gene matches: 9. The CDR3 sequence is CASHRDRGLSGANVLTF. The CDR3, as DNA: TGTGCCAGCCACCGGGACAGGGGGCTGTCAGGGGCCAACGTCCTGACTTTC. Full variable domain (missing parts from reference TRBV18 and TRBJ2-6): NAGVMQNPRHLVRRRGQEARLRCSPMKGHSHVYWYRQLPEEGLKFMVYLQKENIIDESGMPKERFSAEFPKEGPSILRIQQVVRGDSAAYFCASHRDRGLSGANVLTFGAGSRLTVL.

This clonotype appeared many times. The CDR3: CASSEASSYNEQFF. The CDR3 DNA sequence: TGTGCCAGCAGCGAGGCCAGCTCCTACAATGAGCAGTTCTTC. The rearrangement uses TRBV7-8 and TRBJ2-1; the D is unclear. The V gene lost 5 bases and the J gene lost 0 bases, with 8 bases spanning the gap. Germline assignment: CDR1 SGHVS and CDR2 FQNEAQ. The CDR3 extends over 14 amino acids.

This clonotype was detected many times. The chain recombines TRBV7-2 with TRBJ2-2; 7 bases line up with TRBD1. This CDR3 has 15 residues. V was pared by 4 bases and J by 1 base, with 3 bases of the junction left unmatched. Germline CDR1 is SGHTA and CDR2 is FQGNSA. The CDR3 DNA reads as TGTGCCAGCAGCTACAGGGGAATGAACACCGGGGAGCTGTTTTTT. As protein: CASSYRGMNTGELFF.

The table lists this clonotype with many counts. The V and J genes are TRBV7-2 and TRBJ1-4, with 9 bases aligning to TRBD1. V shed 1 base and J 5 bases; nucleotides not matched to a gene: 2. Germline values: CDR1 SGHTA, CDR2 FQGNSA. This CDR3 has 15 amino acids. CDR3 DNA sequence: TGTGCCAGCAGCTTAGATGGGACAGGGAATGAAAAACTGTTTTTT. Its translation: CASSLDGTGNEKLFF.